These 3 T cell receptor beta chains came from one sample sequenced in a study of neoadjuvant anti-PD-1 for oral cavity cancer. The time point here: after neoadjuvant nivolumab, at surgical resection. Produced via immunoSEQ multiplex PCR; TCRdb's table is partial and in-frame only. The table lists more than 9,500 clones, 71% of them singletons. Here the sequenced sample was PBMCs, taken after nivolumab (anti-PD-1) treatment. The receptors shown here come from a person between 40 and 79 years old with oral cavity squamous cell carcinoma.

The chain couples TRBV5-1 to TRBJ1-3; D possibly corresponds to TRBD1 (5 bases). The V and J ends lost 4 bases and 0 bases respectively, with 14 bases between them. Looked up from germline, CDR1 is SGHRS and CDR2 is YFSETQ. The length of the CDR3 is 16 residues. CDR3 in amino acids: CASSPFRQSSGNTIYF. Here the CDR3 DNA reads TGCGCCAGCAGCCCTTTCCGACAGAGCTCTGGAAACACCATATATTTT.

The V call is TRBV7-9, the J call TRBJ1-1, with D possibly being TRBD1 (5 bases). Germline assignment: CDR1 SEHNR and CDR2 FQNEAQ (reference sequence). Between the trimmed V and J ends, which lost 3 bases and 3 bases, there was a span of 11 bases. The CDR3 sequence is 14 residues long. The CDR3 region has the DNA TGTGCCAGCAGCTTGTTTACGGGGGACACTGAAGCTTTCTTT. Its protein is CASSLFTGDTEAFF.

The chain combines TRBV7-6 with TRBJ2-1; 7 bases fit TRBD2. V lost 8 bases to trimming and J lost 7 bases; unmatched junction nucleotides: 8. Per germline, CDR1 SGHVS and CDR2 FNYEAQ. The CDR3 spans 13 residues. The CDR3 sequence: CASAPGRGNEQFF. In nucleotides, the CDR3 is TGTGCCAGCGCCCCTGGGAGGGGTAATGAGCAGTTCTTC.